Sequencing of this T cell receptor beta chain was carried out in a study of blood T cell repertoires in COVID-19. Study summary: Samples came from the United States, Italy and Spain, spanning acute and convalescent COVID-19. T cells, B-cell-depleted T cells, or PBMCs provided the cDNA or gDNA that served as material.

In the original processing: Reference gene primer amplification gave nucleated cell count estimates. Libraries were prepared by immunoSEQ multiplex PCR; TCRdb keeps only in-frame clonotypes and omits some of them. V and J calls and clone size come straight from that table; D and trimming were deduced from the DNA. The repertoire holds roughly 100,000 clones, with around 88% as singletons. Sequencing input: peripheral blood. The clonotype originates from a human donor in a cohort sampled during active COVID-19.

This CDR3 reads CASSSGSGEGEKLFF. In nucleotides, the CDR3 is TGCGCCAGCAGCTCCGGTTCGGGGGAGGGAGAAAAACTGTTTTTT. The J gene is TRBJ1-4, the V gene TRBV5-1; TRBD1 is a possible D gene (5 bases). The V end lost 3 bases, the J end lost 8 bases, and 17 bases lay between the germline ends. The germline gives CDR1 SGHRS, CDR2 YFSETQ. This CDR3 is 15 amino acids long.